This TCR beta chain was sequenced in a study of response to subunit inactivated influenza vaccine. Broader study findings: That few new T cells are recruited by each seasonal influenza vaccination was the authors' suggestion.

This clonotype showed up just a few times. Its antigen is unknown. TCRdb passed the RT-PCR reads through MiXCR, listing each CDR3 protein once. This table has some 190,000 distinct CDR3 sequences, approximately 14% appearing once. The CDR3 has 16 amino acids. V was cut by 0 bases and J by 3 bases, with 15 bases left in between. From germline, CDR1 is LGHNA and CDR2 YNFKEQ. V usage is TRBV4-2 and J usage is TRBJ2-7, with D unclear. The material was CD8+ T cells sorted from PBMCs, obtained approximately 5 days after vaccination. The receptor was isolated from a man in his fifties who received an inactivated influenza vaccine. The CDR3 DNA is TGTGCCAGCAGCCAAGAGTCCCAACAGAAACGCTACGAGCAGTACTTC. Amino acid sequence: CASSQESQQKRYEQYF.